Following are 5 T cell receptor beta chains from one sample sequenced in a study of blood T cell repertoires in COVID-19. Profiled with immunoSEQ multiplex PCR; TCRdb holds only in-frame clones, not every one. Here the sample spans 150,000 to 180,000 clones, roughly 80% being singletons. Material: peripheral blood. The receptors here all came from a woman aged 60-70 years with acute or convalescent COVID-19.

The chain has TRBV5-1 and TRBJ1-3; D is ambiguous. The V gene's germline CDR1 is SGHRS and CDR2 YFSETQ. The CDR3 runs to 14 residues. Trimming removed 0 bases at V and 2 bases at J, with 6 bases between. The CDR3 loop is CASSLDGTGNTIYF. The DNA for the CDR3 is TGCGCCAGCAGCTTGGACGGGACTGGAAACACCATATATTTT. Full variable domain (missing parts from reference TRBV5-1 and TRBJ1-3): KAGVTQTPRYLIKTRGQQVTLSCSPISGHRSVSWYQQTPGQGLQFLFEYFSETQRNKGNFPGRFSGRQFSNSRSEMNVSTLELGDSALYLCASSLDGTGNTIYFGEGSWLTVV.

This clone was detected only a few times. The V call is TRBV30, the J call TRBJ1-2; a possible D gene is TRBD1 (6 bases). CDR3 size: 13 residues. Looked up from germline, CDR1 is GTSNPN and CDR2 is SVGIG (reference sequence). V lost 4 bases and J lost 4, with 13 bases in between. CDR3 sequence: CAWKSGGSYGYTF. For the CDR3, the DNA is TGTGCCTGGAAAAGTGGGGGCTCCTATGGCTACACCTTC. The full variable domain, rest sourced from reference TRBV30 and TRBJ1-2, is SQTIHQWPATLVQPVGSPLSLECTVEGTSNPNLYWYRQAAGRGLQLLFYSVGIGQISSEVPQNLSASRPQDRQFILSSKKLLLSDSGFYLCAWKSGGSYGYTFGSGTRLTVV.

CDR3 sequence (DNA): TGTGCCAGCACAGGGATAGGAAACACCATATATTTT. Protein: CASTGIGNTIYF. The chain couples TRBV12-3 or TRBV12-4 to TRBJ1-3, with D possibly matching TRBD1 (5 bases). This CDR3 contains 12 residues. Between the trimmed V and J ends, which lost 7 bases and 4 bases, there was a span of 8 bases.

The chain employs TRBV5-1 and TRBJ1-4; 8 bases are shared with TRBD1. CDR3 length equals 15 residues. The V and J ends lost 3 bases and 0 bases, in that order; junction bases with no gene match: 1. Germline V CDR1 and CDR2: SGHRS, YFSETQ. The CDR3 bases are TGCGCCAGCAGCTCGGGACAGGCAACTAATGAAAAACTGTTTTTT. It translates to CASSSGQATNEKLFF.

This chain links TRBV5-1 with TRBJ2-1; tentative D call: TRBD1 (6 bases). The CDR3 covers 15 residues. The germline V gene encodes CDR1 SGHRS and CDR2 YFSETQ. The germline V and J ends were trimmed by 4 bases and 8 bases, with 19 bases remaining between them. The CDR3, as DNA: TGCGCCAGCAGCGCCCAACATCTACCAGGGGATGAGCAGTTCTTC. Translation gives CASSAQHLPGDEQFF. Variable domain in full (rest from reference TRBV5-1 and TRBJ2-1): KAGVTQTPRYLIKTRGQQVTLSCSPISGHRSVSWYQQTPGQGLQFLFEYFSETQRNKGNFPGRFSGRQFSNSRSEMNVSTLELGDSALYLCASSAQHLPGDEQFFGPGTRLTVL.